The next 16 T cell receptor beta chains were all read from a single sample in a study of T cells in women clearing cervical HPV infection. Here immunoSEQ multiplex PCR was the method, and the copy in TCRdb shows in-frame clones only, minus some. The sample includes about 31,000 clones. The specimen sequenced was blood buffy coat. These receptor sequences come from a woman between 18 and 70 years old with a cervical HPV16 infection that either progressed to CIN3+ or cleared (not recorded which).

This clone counts as medium-sized (0.01 to 0.1%) by frequency. The CDR3 goes on 3 residues after the read ends, and that part is filled in from the germline J gene. The chain uses TRBV2 and TRBJ2-7; D not certain. The V end was cut by 6 bases, the J end by 6 bases, with 9 bases between. This CDR3 is 11 amino acids long. The germline gives CDR1 SNHLY, CDR2 FYNNEI. The CDR3 protein is CASRQETEQYF. CDR3 DNA, as far as it was read: TGTGCCAGCAGGCAGGAGACCGAG.

Concerning this clone itself: One junction end disagrees with the germline gene, perhaps due to a read error. The CDR3 end falls 3 residues outside the read, so it is completed with the germline J gene. The V gene is TRBV4-2, the J gene TRBJ2-4; a possible D gene is TRBD1 (6 bases). CDR3 length: 14 amino acids. Germline lookup yields CDR1 LGHNA and CDR2 YNFKEQ. The sequenced CDR3 bases are TGCGCCAGCAGCCAAGATCAGGGGTCACTAGAT. Translating it yields CASSQDQGSLD. The CDR3 reads in full as CASSQDQGSLDQYF.

The CDR3 sequence: CASRRGQGSGYTF. CDR3 DNA, as far as it was read: TGTGCCAGTCGGCGGGGACAGGGAAGTGGC. This sequence joins TRBV6-2 or TRBV6-3 and TRBJ1-2; 9 bases line up with TRBD1. The read stops 3 residues short of the end of the CDR3; the missing end is completed from the germline J gene. This CDR3 comprises 13 residues. Germline CDR1 and CDR2: MNHEY and SVGEGT. After removal of 9 bases from V and 7 bases from J, the junction contained 9 bases not matched to a gene.

Of note for this clone: The read ends 3 residues early relative to the CDR3; the germline J gene fills the gap. The J gene is TRBJ1-3, the V gene TRBV4-1, with 8 bases aligning to TRBD1. The trim removed 3 bases at V and 6 bases at J, leaving 1 base unmatched. The CDR3 totals 13 residues. Germline CDR1 is MGHRA and CDR2 is YSYEKL. The part of the CDR3 DNA that was read is TGCGCCAGCAGCCAGACAGGGGTAAACACC. Protein sequence: CASSQTGVNT. The entire CDR3 protein reads CASSQTGVNTIYF.

A word on this clone: The read terminates 3 residues before the CDR3 end, so the remaining end is supplied by the germline J gene. The genes are TRBV20-1 and TRBJ2-3; the match to TRBD2 covers 7 bases. There are 15 residues in the CDR3. Germline assignment: CDR1 DFQATT and CDR2 SNEGSKA (reference sequence). V lost 1 base and J lost 0; bases outside the gene matches: 4. The CDR3 is CSARGAGRSTDTQYF. The sequenced part of the CDR3 DNA is TGCAGTGCTAGAGGAGCGGGGCGTAGCACAGATACG.

A remark on this clone: The read finishes 3 residues shy of the CDR3 end, and the germline J gene is used to complete it. The chain joins TRBV7-6 to TRBJ1-4; 10 nucleotides align to TRBD1. Trimming took 5 bases from V and 3 from J; bases not matched to a gene: 6. CDR1 SGHVS and CDR2 FNYEAQ come from the germline V gene. The CDR3 contains 16 residues. The chain's CDR3 is CASSRTGGWSNEKLFF. The sequenced part of the CDR3 DNA is TGTGCCAGCAGCCGGACAGGGGGTTGGTCTAATGAAAAA.

CDR3 in amino acids: CASRSTGATEKLFF. Partial CDR3 DNA: TGTGCCAGTAGATCTACAGGGGCCACTGAAAAG. V gene TRBV19 combines with J gene TRBJ2-2; 7 bases agree with TRBD1. Read coverage stops 3 residues before the CDR3 terminus; the germline J gene supplies the remainder. Per germline, CDR1 LNHDA and CDR2 SQIVND (reference sequence). The CDR3 runs 14 residues.

Points on this clone: The read gets to within 3 residues of the CDR3 end, and the germline J gene fills in the rest. V usage is TRBV20-1 and J usage is TRBJ2-5; D ambiguous. CDR3 length: 15 amino acids. CDR1 DFQATT and CDR2 SNEGSKA come from the germline V gene (reference sequence). V was pared by 3 bases and J by 0 bases, with 14 bases between. The DNA read from the CDR3 is TGCAGTGCTAGGGGCGTAACTGGTCACCAAGAGACC. Protein sequence: CSARGVTGHQET. The full CDR3 is CSARGVTGHQETQYF.

A remark on this clone: Read sequence stops 3 residues before the CDR3 end, and the germline J gene provides the missing end. The chain is built from TRBV5-6 and TRBJ1-6; D is unclear. V was cut by 7 bases and J by 12 bases, with 17 bases left in between. The CDR3 loop spans 13 amino acids. CDR1 SGHDT and CDR2 YYEEEE come from the germline V gene. CDR3 amino acids: CASGSRVGKPLHF. The DNA read from the CDR3 is TGTGCCAGCGGAAGTCGGGTGGGTAAACCC. Full variable domain (remainder filled in from reference TRBV5-6 and TRBJ1-6): DAGVTQSPTHLIKTRGQQVTLRCSPKSGHDTVSWYQQALGQGPQFIFQYYEEEERQRGNFPDRFSGHQFPNYSSELNVNALLLGDSALYLCASGSRVGKPLHFGNGTRLTVT.

Concerning this clone itself: The CDR3 goes on 3 residues after the read ends, and that part is filled in from the germline J gene. The chain employs TRBV20-1 and TRBJ2-7; 8 bases fit TRBD2. Losses at the gene ends were 5 bases for V and 3 bases for J; bases not matched to a gene: 9. Germline V gene sequence: CDR1 DFQATT, CDR2 SNEGSKA (reference sequence). This CDR3 comprises 14 residues. The sequenced part of the CDR3 DNA is TGCAGTGCTCTCCTAGCGGGCGATTTCTACGAG. This gives the protein CSALLAGDFYE. The full CDR3 is CSALLAGDFYEQYF.

With respect to this clone: The CDR3 end is not reached by the read, which stops 3 residues before it; the germline J gene fills it in. The chain combines TRBV19 with TRBJ2-2, with a possible D match to TRBD2 (6 bases). The V and J ends lost 3 bases and 3 bases respectively, with 17 bases between them. The CDR3 totals 17 residues. The germline V gene encodes CDR1 LNHDA and CDR2 SQIVND (reference sequence). CDR3 bases read: TGTGCCAGTAGTATTGGGACTCGCCCCGCGGACACCGGGGAG. This translates into CASSIGTRPADTGE. The entire CDR3 protein is CASSIGTRPADTGELFF.

On this clone: The read terminates 3 residues before the CDR3 end, so the remaining end is supplied by the germline J gene. The chain employs TRBV19 and TRBJ1-2; 10 bases align to TRBD1. CDR1 is LNHDA and CDR2 is SQIVND in the germline V gene (reference sequence). CDR3 length equals 14 residues. CDR3 protein: CASRGGQGRYDYTF. The sequenced CDR3 bases are TGTGCCAGCAGGGGGGGACAGGGGCGTTACGAC.

Partial CDR3 DNA: TGTGCCAGCAGCCCACTTGGACAATCCCGAAGGGAG. It is translated as CASSPLGQSRRE. The CDR3, in full, reads CASSPLGQSRRELFF. The chain has TRBV28 and TRBJ2-2; perhaps TRBD1 as D (5 bases). The DNA ends 3 residues before the CDR3 does, and the rest of the CDR3 is filled in from the germline J gene. CDR3 length equals 15 residues. Trimming left V 6 bases short and J 9 bases short, with 20 bases between. Germline-derived CDR1 and CDR2 are MDHEN and SYDVKM.

Its frequency marks this clone as medium-sized. The CDR3 extends 3 residues past the end of the read, so its final part is completed from the germline J gene. Other DNA sequences of this sample code for an identical CDR3. The chain couples TRBV7-3 to TRBJ2-5, with TRBD2 matching over 8 bases. Trimming took 5 bases from V and 2 from J; bases not matched to a gene: 4. The CDR3 totals 14 residues. Germline values: CDR1 SGHTA, CDR2 FQGTGA. The CDR3 sequence is CASSPGGGQETQYF. CDR3 DNA, as far as it was read: TGTGCCAGCAGCCCCGGCGGGGGGCAAGAGACC.

Comment on this clone: The read stops 3 residues short of the end of the CDR3; the missing end is completed from the germline J gene. The genes are TRBV20-1 and TRBJ2-7, with TRBD2 matching 9 bases. CDR1 and CDR2 (germline): DFQATT, SNEGSKA (reference sequence). V lost 7 bases, J lost 3 bases, and 7 bases stayed unmatched. The length of the CDR3 is 13 residues. The part of the CDR3 DNA that was read is TGCAGTGTTATCTCTAGCGGGAACTACGAG. Its translation is CSVISSGNYE. The full CDR3 protein reads CSVISSGNYEQYF.

As regards this clone: Sequencing ends 3 residues short of the CDR3 end; the germline J gene provides the rest. V and J are TRBV19 and TRBJ1-2; D perhaps matches TRBD1 (6 bases). Trimming removed 9 bases at V and 2 bases at J, with 16 bases between. Germline values: CDR1 LNHDA, CDR2 SQIVND (reference sequence). The CDR3 extends over 14 amino acids. The CDR3 bases that were read are TGTGCCAGCAAGATCGGGACACGGAACTATGGC. This sequence encodes CASKIGTRNYG. The entire CDR3 protein reads CASKIGTRNYGYTF.